These 20 T cell receptor beta chains were sequenced from one sample in a study of T cell responses to AZD1222 COVID-19 vaccine. Data came from immunoSEQ multiplex PCR; TCRdb stores just in-frame clones and leaves some out. Seen here are approximately 75,000 clones, roughly 91% observed once, and the top ten hold roughly 18%. The starting material was peripheral blood, obtained 28 days after the second AZD1222 dose. Source of these receptors: an adult who received the AZD1222 COVID-19 vaccine.

This clone was recorded once. The chain couples TRBV3-1 (or the pseudogene TRBV3-2) to TRBJ1-6; D unclear. The V gene's germline CDR1 is LGHDT and CDR2 YNNKEL (reference sequence). The CDR3 spans 14 residues. V was clipped by 1 base and J by 8 bases, with 9 bases between them. CDR3: CASSQGDGDSPLHF. In nucleotides, the CDR3 is TGTGCCAGCAGCCAAGGGGATGGGGATTCACCCCTCCACTTT.

The chain joins TRBV15 to TRBJ2-1, with D possibly called TRBD1 or TRBD2 (5 bases each). CDR1 and CDR2 (germline): LNHNV, YYDKDF (reference sequence). The CDR3 extends over 12 amino acids. V was shortened by 11 bases and J by 1 base, with 9 bases between the two germline ends. CDR3 region: CAGGDSYNEQFF. DNA for the CDR3: TGTGCCGGGGGTGATTCCTACAATGAGCAGTTCTTC.

This chain connects TRBV28 to TRBJ2-6; TRBD2 matches at 11 bases. The CDR3 has 17 amino acids. The junction had 4 bases not matched to a gene; V was cut back by 5 bases and J by 1 base. Germline V gene lookup returns CDR1 MDHEN and CDR2 SYDVKM. CDR3 DNA: TGTGCCAGCAGTACCCTAGCGGGGGGTTCTGGGGCCAACGTCCTGACTTTC. It yields the protein CASSTLAGGSGANVLTF.

This chain joins TRBV4-3 and TRBJ2-7, with a weak D call TRBD1 (6 bases). Germline CDR1 is LGHNA and CDR2 is YSLEER. The V and J ends lost 0 bases and 7 bases respectively, with 13 bases between them. The CDR3 sequence is 14 residues long. CDR3 DNA: TGCGCCAGCAGCCAAGACCTGGGGGCGCAAGAGCAGTACTTC. Its translation: CASSQDLGAQEQYF.

This rearrangement joins TRBV9 to TRBJ2-1; unclear D gene. V dropped 4 bases and J dropped 0 bases, with 17 bases sitting between them. CDR1 is SGDLS and CDR2 is YYNGEE in the germline V gene. This CDR3 has 17 residues. This chain's CDR3 is CASSTRPATGSYNEQFF. The DNA of the CDR3 is TGTGCCAGCAGCACACGACCGGCAACGGGCTCCTACAATGAGCAGTTCTTC. The full variable domain, in which reference TRBV9 and TRBJ2-1 provide the parts outside the CDR3, is DSGVTQTPKHLITATGQRVTLRCSPRSGDLSVYWYQQSLDQGLQFLIQYYNGEERAKGNILERFSAQQFPDLHSELNLSSLELGDSALYFCASSTRPATGSYNEQFFGPGTRLTVL.

The chain links TRBV30 to TRBJ1-1; D is ambiguous. The CDR3 contains 15 residues. Trimming pared 1 base from V and 1 base from J, leaving 13 bases between. The germline V gene encodes CDR1 GTSNPN and CDR2 SVGIG (reference sequence). Here the CDR3 DNA reads TGTGCCTGGAGTGAACGGGGTCTGGGGAACACTGAAGCTTTCTTT. As protein: CAWSERGLGNTEAFF.

The chain is built from TRBV6-1 and TRBJ1-1; D possibly corresponds to TRBD1 (6 bases). V lost 6 bases and J 4 bases, leaving 9 bases between the germline ends. The germline CDR1 and CDR2 sequences are MNHNS and SASEGT. CDR3 length: 12 residues. The CDR3 nucleotides are TGTGCCAGCAGGAGGGGGAGCACTGAAGCTTTCTTT. The encoded protein is CASRRGSTEAFF.

J is TRBJ1-2 and V is TRBV12-3 or TRBV12-4; no definite D call. Trimming removed 3 bases at V and 7 bases at J, with 9 bases between. This CDR3 spans 12 amino acids. CDR3 bases: TGTGCCAGCAGTTTTCGCGACCTTGGCTACACCTTC. Protein product: CASSFRDLGYTF.

The gene calls are TRBV11-2 and TRBJ2-5; possible D gene TRBD2, 6 bases. Trimming removed 1 base from V and 5 bases from J, with 11 bases in between. The CDR3 sequence is 14 residues long. Germline assignment: CDR1 SGHAT and CDR2 FQNNGV. DNA for the CDR3: TGTGCCAGCAGCTTAGTTGGGGGGAGTGAGACCCAGTACTTC. This gives the protein CASSLVGGSETQYF. The full variable domain, in which reference TRBV11-2 and TRBJ2-5 provide the parts outside the CDR3, is EAGVAQSPRYKIIEKRQSVAFWCNPISGHATLYWYQQILGQGPKLLIQFQNNGVVDDSQLPKDRFSAERLKGVDSTLKIQPAKLEDSAVYLCASSLVGGSETQYFGPGTRLLVL.

V usage is TRBV2 and J usage is TRBJ1-5; D remains ambiguous. Germline CDR1 SNHLY, CDR2 FYNNEI. The V and J ends lost 6 bases and 4 bases respectively, with 10 bases between them. This CDR3 is built from 13 residues. In nucleotides, the CDR3 is TGTGCCAGCAGGGTTACAGTGAATCAGCCCCAGCATTTT. It encodes CASRVTVNQPQHF.

V is TRBV5-6 and J is TRBJ2-1, with D possibly being TRBD1 (5 bases). Trimming took off 0 bases at V and 1 base at J, with 11 bases between the two ends. Germline loops: CDR1 SGHDT, CDR2 YYEEEE. The CDR3 spans 16 residues. CDR3 amino acids: CASSLVRVASYNEQFF. In DNA form, the CDR3 reads TGTGCCAGCAGCTTGGTCAGGGTCGCATCCTACAATGAGCAGTTCTTC.

The chain carries TRBV5-4 and TRBJ2-7; perhaps TRBD1 as D (6 bases). The CDR3 extends over 12 amino acids. Trimming took 1 base from V and 5 from J, leaving 7 bases between them. Germline-derived CDR1 and CDR2 are SGHNT and YYREEE (reference sequence). In nucleotides, the CDR3 is TGTGCCAGCAGCTTGACAGGGCACGAGCAGTACTTC. It codes for CASSLTGHEQYF.

This chain connects TRBV10-3 to TRBJ2-3; D gene ambiguous. Trimming removed 6 bases from V and 6 bases from J, with 10 bases in between. The germline CDR1 and CDR2 sequences are ENHRY and SYGVKD. This CDR3 is 12 amino acids long. The CDR3 DNA reads as TGTGCCATCAGCCCGCCCGGGGATACGCAGTATTTT. This sequence encodes CAISPPGDTQYF.

The chain recombines TRBV4-1 with TRBJ1-3; tentative D call: TRBD1 (6 bases). CDR1 is MGHRA, CDR2 YSYEKL, per germline. The CDR3 runs to 17 residues. The V end lost 0 bases, the J end lost 1 base, and 13 bases lay between the germline ends. Here the CDR3 DNA reads TGCGCCAGCAGCCAAGAACCAGGGGCTCTATCTGGAAACACCATATATTTT. This encodes CASSQEPGALSGNTIYF.

This clone was counted between two and nine times. This chain uses TRBV3-1 (or the pseudogene TRBV3-2) with TRBJ1-2, with a tentative D call TRBD1 (6 bases). V was pared by 5 bases and J by 0 bases, with 28 bases between. The CDR3 is 20 residues long. Germline V gene lookup returns CDR1 LGHDT and CDR2 YNNKEL (reference sequence). The CDR3 loop is CASSTPRPRQGIGANYGYTF. The DNA for the CDR3 is TGTGCCAGCAGCACCCCAAGGCCCCGGCAGGGGATTGGGGCTAACTATGGCTACACCTTC.

V usage is TRBV10-3 and J usage is TRBJ2-7; D is undetermined. This CDR3 contains 15 residues. Germline loops: CDR1 ENHRY, CDR2 SYGVKD. The V end lost 3 bases, the J end lost 0 bases, and 12 bases lay between the germline ends. Written as DNA, the CDR3 is TGTGCCATCAGTGAACCTGGGCGGAGCTCCTACGAGCAGTACTTC. Its protein is CAISEPGRSSYEQYF.

The chain employs TRBV24-1 and TRBJ2-2; 10 positions agree with TRBD1. The trim removed 4 bases at V and 5 bases at J, leaving 21 bases unmatched. Germline assignment: CDR1 KGHDR and CDR2 SFDVKD. CDR3 length: 21 residues. The CDR3 sequence: CATSERIRDRGRISRTGELFF. The DNA of the CDR3 is TGTGCCACCAGTGAAAGGATCCGTGACAGGGGGCGGATTTCACGGACCGGGGAGCTGTTTTTT.

The chain uses TRBV11-2 and TRBJ1-1; D not resolved. Trimming pared 6 bases from V and 1 base from J, leaving 9 bases between. The CDR3 spans 13 residues. In germline, CDR1 is SGHAT, CDR2 FQNNGV. The DNA for the CDR3 is TGTGCCAGCAGATGGTTAACGAACACTGAAGCTTTCTTT. Translated, it gives CASRWLTNTEAFF.

This sequence joins TRBV7-2 and TRBJ2-2; 10 positions agree with TRBD2. Germline trimming cut 1 base from V and 1 base from J; bases unmatched to any gene: 9. This CDR3 comprises 19 residues. Germline loops: CDR1 SGHTA, CDR2 FQGNSA. The CDR3 loop is CASSLDVGSGGKNTGELFF. CDR3 nucleotides: TGTGCCAGCAGCTTAGATGTGGGTAGCGGGGGGAAGAACACCGGGGAGCTGTTTTTT.

The chain has TRBV30 and TRBJ1-5, with TRBD1 matching 8 bases. The CDR3 is made up of 13 amino acids. Germline loops: CDR1 GTSNPN, CDR2 SVGIG (reference sequence). With V trimmed by 3 bases and J by 7 bases, 5 bases remained unmatched. As DNA, the CDR3 is TGTGCCTGGAGCGACAGGGGAGGGCAGCCCCAGCATTTT. The encoded protein is CAWSDRGGQPQHF.